This record looks at one TCR beta chain sequence and its context. One end of the junction varies from germline; a read error may be responsible. The record originates from a study of OX40 agonist ivuxolimab in advanced cancers. The CDR3 totals 14 residues. The germline V gene has CDR1 SSHAT and CDR2 FNYEAQ (reference sequence). Only in-frame clones appear in the TCRdb table, and some are missing; sequencing was by immunoSEQ multiplex PCR. This table holds 20,000 to 25,000 clones, approximately 84% found once. This chain links TRBV7-7 with TRBJ2-2; no definite D call. Specimen: CD4+ or CD8+ T cells sorted from blood, collected in a trial of the OX40 agonist ivuxolimab. The sequence derives from an adult with an advanced solid tumor such as melanoma, head and neck, liver or kidney cancer. CDR3 in DNA: TGTGCTAGCAGCGTCGACGCCAACACCGGGGAGCTGTTTTTT. It translates to CASSVDANTGELFF.